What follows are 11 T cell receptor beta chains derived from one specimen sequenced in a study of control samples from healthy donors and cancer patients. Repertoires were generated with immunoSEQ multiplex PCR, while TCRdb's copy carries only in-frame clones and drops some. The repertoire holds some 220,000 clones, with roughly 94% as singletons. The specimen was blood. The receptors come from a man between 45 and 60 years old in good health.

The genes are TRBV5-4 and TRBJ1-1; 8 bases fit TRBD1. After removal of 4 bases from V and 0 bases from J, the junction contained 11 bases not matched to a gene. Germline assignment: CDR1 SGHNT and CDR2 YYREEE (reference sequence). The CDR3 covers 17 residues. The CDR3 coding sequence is TGTGCCAGCAGCGATTCAGGGGGCGGCTTCTTGAACACTGAAGCTTTCTTT. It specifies CASSDSGGGFLNTEAFF.

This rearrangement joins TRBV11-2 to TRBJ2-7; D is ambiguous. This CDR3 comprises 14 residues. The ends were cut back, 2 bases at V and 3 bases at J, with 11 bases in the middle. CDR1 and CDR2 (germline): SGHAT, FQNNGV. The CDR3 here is CASSLTAAIYEQYF. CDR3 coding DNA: TGTGCCAGCAGCTTAACGGCAGCTATCTACGAGCAGTACTTC.

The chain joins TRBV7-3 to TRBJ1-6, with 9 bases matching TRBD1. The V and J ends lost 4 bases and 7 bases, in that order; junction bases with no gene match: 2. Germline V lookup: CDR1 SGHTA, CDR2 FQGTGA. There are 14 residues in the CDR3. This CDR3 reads CASSSGTGNSPLHF. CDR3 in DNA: TGTGCCAGCAGCTCCGGGACAGGGAATTCACCCCTCCACTTT.

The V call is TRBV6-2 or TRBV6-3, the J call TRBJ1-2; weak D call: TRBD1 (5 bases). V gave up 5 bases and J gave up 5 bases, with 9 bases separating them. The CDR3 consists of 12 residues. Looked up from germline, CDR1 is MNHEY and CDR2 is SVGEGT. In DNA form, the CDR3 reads TGTGCCAGCAGTACAGGTCTTTATGGCTACACCTTC. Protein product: CASSTGLYGYTF.

CDR3 region: CASSSGTSGGLDEQFF. CDR3 nucleotides: TGTGCCAGCAGCTCCGGGACTAGCGGGGGTCTAGATGAGCAGTTCTTC. V is TRBV28 and J is TRBJ2-1; the match to TRBD2 covers 14 bases. The junction had 9 bases not matched to a gene; V was cut back by 6 bases and J by 8 bases. This CDR3 spans 16 amino acids. Germline CDR1 is MDHEN and CDR2 is SYDVKM.

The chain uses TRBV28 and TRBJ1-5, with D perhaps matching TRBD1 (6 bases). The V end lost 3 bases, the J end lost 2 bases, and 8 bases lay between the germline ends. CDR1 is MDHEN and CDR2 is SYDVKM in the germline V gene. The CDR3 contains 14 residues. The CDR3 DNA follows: TGTGCCAGCAGTTTCGGGGGGCGCAATCAGCCCCAGCATTTT. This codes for CASSFGGRNQPQHF.

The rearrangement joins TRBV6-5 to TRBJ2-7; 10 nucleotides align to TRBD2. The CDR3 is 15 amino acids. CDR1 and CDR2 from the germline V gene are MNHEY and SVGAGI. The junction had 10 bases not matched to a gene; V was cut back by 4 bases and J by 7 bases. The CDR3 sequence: CASSSPGLAIGEQYF. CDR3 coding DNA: TGTGCCAGCAGTTCACCGGGACTAGCGATCGGGGAGCAGTACTTC.

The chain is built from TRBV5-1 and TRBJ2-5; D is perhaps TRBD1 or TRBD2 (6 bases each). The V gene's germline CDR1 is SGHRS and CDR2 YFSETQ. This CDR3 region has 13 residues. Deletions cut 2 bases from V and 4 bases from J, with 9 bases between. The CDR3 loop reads CASSFRGLETQYF. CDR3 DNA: TGCGCCAGCAGCTTCCGGGGGCTAGAGACCCAGTACTTC. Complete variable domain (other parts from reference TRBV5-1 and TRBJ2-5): KAGVTQTPRYLIKTRGQQVTLSCSPISGHRSVSWYQQTPGQGLQFLFEYFSETQRNKGNFPGRFSGRQFSNSRSEMNVSTLELGDSALYLCASSFRGLETQYFGPGTRLLVL.

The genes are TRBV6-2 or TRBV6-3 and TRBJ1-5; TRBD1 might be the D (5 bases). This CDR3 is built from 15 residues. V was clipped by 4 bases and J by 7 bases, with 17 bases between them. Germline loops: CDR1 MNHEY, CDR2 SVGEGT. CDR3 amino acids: CASSSTYSGNQPQHF. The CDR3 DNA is TGTGCCAGCAGTTCTACCTACTCAGGGAACCAGCCCCAGCATTTT.

The CDR3 nucleotides read TGTGCCAGCAGCACACGGGACAGAGAAGCTAACTATGGCTACACCTTC. Protein: CASSTRDREANYGYTF. V is TRBV7-9 and J is TRBJ1-2; 7 nucleotides align to TRBD1. The CDR3 length is 16 residues. The J segment lost 0 bases and the V segment lost 5 bases, leaving 9 bases of the junction unmatched. CDR1 is SEHNR, CDR2 FQNEAQ, per germline (reference sequence).

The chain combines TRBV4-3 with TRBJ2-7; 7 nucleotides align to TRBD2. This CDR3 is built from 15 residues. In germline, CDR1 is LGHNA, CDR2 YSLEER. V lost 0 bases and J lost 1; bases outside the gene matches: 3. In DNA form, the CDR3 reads TGCGCCAGCAGCCAAGATTCGCGGGGGTCCTACGAGCAGTACTTC. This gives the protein CASSQDSRGSYEQYF.